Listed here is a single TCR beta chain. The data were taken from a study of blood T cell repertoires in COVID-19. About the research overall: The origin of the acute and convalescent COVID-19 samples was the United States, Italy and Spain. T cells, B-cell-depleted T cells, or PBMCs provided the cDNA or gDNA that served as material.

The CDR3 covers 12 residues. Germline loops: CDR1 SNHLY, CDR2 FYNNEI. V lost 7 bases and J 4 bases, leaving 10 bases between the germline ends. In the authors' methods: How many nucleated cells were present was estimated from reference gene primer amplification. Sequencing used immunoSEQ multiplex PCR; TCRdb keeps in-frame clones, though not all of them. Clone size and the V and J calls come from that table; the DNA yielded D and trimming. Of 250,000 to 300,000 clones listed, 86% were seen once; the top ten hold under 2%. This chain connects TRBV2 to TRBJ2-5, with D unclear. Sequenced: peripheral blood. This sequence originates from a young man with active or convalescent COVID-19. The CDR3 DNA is TGTGCCAGCATCCTAGTAAGAGAGACCCAGTACTTC. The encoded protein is CASILVRETQYF.